A single sample is the source of the 18 T cell receptor beta chains below, sequenced in a study of response to subunit inactivated influenza vaccine listed by TCRdb under 2018. Receptor amplification or capture employed RT-PCR. These reads were obtained on an Illumina HiSeq 2500. TCRdb trimmed the raw reads at Q25, called clones with MiXCR and kept productive beta chains. Rows matching on CDR3 protein sequence are summarized as one entry with the most common DNA and genes. This sample is represented by about 170,000 distinct CDR3 sequences; 9.5% to 15% of them were singletons. The biggest ten clones account for 29% of the sample. The same specimen was also included in a second study, on T cells expressing NK-cell markers. The second study also describes: TCR beta cDNA libraries were prepared using 5'RACE template switching, which introduced a universal primer site and unique molecular identifiers.

The sample here was CD8+ T cells sorted from PBMCs, taken roughly 12 days after vaccination. The origin of the receptors is a man over 45 who received an inactivated influenza vaccine. Donor details come from another sample of the same person, matched by shared clones.

V usage is TRBV7-2 and J usage is TRBJ1-2; 7 nucleotides agree with TRBD1. Germline assignment: CDR1 SGHTA and CDR2 FQGNSA. Trimming at V came to 3 bases and at J to 3 bases, leaving 13 bases not matched to a gene. The CDR3 covers 17 residues. The CDR3, as DNA: TGTGCCAGCAGCTTTCACAGGGGTCGTACGACCCACTATGGCTACACCTTC. It encodes CASSFHRGRTTHYGYTF.

The genes are TRBV20-1 and TRBJ1-2; the D is unclear. The germline V gene encodes CDR1 DFQATT and CDR2 SNEGSKA (reference sequence). V was pared by 3 bases and J by 0 bases, with 14 bases between. The CDR3 covers 15 residues. CDR3 residues: CSARGPTKSNYGYTF. DNA of the CDR3: TGCAGTGCTAGGGGTCCAACGAAATCTAACTATGGCTACACCTTC.

The chain recombines TRBV29-1 with TRBJ1-1, with D possibly TRBD1 on 5 matching bases. Germline V CDR1 and CDR2: SQVTM, ANQGSEA. The V gene lost 5 bases and the J gene lost 2 bases, with 15 bases spanning the gap. The CDR3 runs to 14 residues. This CDR3 is CSVMGGMGNTEAFF. In nucleotides, the CDR3 is TGCAGCGTTATGGGGGGGATGGGAAACACTGAAGCTTTCTTT. The full variable domain, its missing parts supplied by reference TRBV29-1 and TRBJ1-1, is SAVISQKPSRDICQRGTSLTIQCQVDSQVTMMFWYRQQPGQSLTLIATANQGSEATYESGFVIDKFPISRPNLTFSTLTVSNMSPEDSSIYLCSVMGGMGNTEAFFGQGTRLTVV.

This sequence joins TRBV9 and TRBJ2-5; 7 bases map to TRBD1. Germline lookup yields CDR1 SGDLS and CDR2 YYNGEE. Trimming removed 3 bases from V and 3 bases from J; junction bases left unmatched: 5. The CDR3 has 14 residues. CDR3 amino acids: CASSAEGTEETQYF. DNA of the CDR3: TGTGCCAGCAGCGCCGAAGGGACAGAAGAGACCCAGTACTTC.

The chain combines TRBV6-1 with TRBJ2-3, with 8 bases identical to TRBD1. The V segment lost 5 bases and the J segment 5 bases; nucleotides outside the gene matches: 9. The CDR3 has 15 amino acids. Per germline, CDR1 MNHNS and CDR2 SASEGT. This chain's CDR3 is CASSRYRDRRDTQYF. The CDR3 DNA is TGTGCCAGCAGTAGATACCGGGACAGGAGAGATACGCAGTATTTT.

The rearrangement uses TRBV7-9 and TRBJ2-1, with 8 bases that match TRBD2. Germline V gene sequence: CDR1 SEHNR, CDR2 FQNEAQ (reference sequence). V was pared by 2 bases and J by 4 bases, with 4 bases of the junction left unmatched. The CDR3 is 15 amino acids. In DNA form, the CDR3 reads TGTGCCAGCAGCTTAACGACTAGCGTATACAATGAGCAGTTCTTC. It translates to CASSLTTSVYNEQFF.

The rearrangement links TRBV6-2 or TRBV6-3 to TRBJ2-5, with D possibly TRBD1 on 5 matching bases. V was trimmed by 4 bases and J by 5 bases, leaving 11 bases between them. The CDR3 loop spans 13 amino acids. The V gene's germline CDR1 is MNHEY and CDR2 SVGEGT. The CDR3 region is CASSSAGLETQYF. CDR3 sequence (DNA): TGTGCCAGCAGTTCCGCAGGGTTGGAGACCCAGTACTTC.

This clonotype was seen a few times. The chain links TRBV6-2 or TRBV6-3 to TRBJ2-7, with D possibly being TRBD2 (7 bases). Germline CDR1 reads MNHEY; CDR2 reads SVGEGT. The CDR3 runs to 16 residues. V was clipped by 6 bases and J by 6 bases, with 24 bases between them. Written as DNA, the CDR3 is TGTGCCAGCAGCCCCTGGGGGGGGCTTTTCCCAGGCGAGCAGTACTTC. It codes for CASSPWGGLFPGEQYF.

The chain recombines TRBV7-8 with TRBJ2-7; tentatively, D is TRBD1 (5 bases). Germline CDR1 reads SGHVS; CDR2 reads FQNEAQ. V shed 5 bases and J shed 6 bases, with 11 bases lying between them. The CDR3 runs 12 residues. CDR3 DNA sequence: TGTGCCAGCAGCCAGAACAGGCTCGAGCAGTACTTC. This translates into CASSQNRLEQYF.

In its sample, this clonotype was seen a few times. The V and J genes are TRBV7-6 and TRBJ1-1, with 9 bases that match TRBD1. Germline V gene sequence: CDR1 SGHVS, CDR2 FNYEAQ. With 5 bases clipped from V and 4 bases from J, the junction kept 5 bases outside the gene matches. CDR3 length: 14 residues. The chain's CDR3 is CASSDTGGSTEAFF. CDR3 coding DNA: TGTGCCAGCAGCGACACAGGGGGCTCCACTGAAGCTTTCTTT.

This clonotype appeared many times. The chain carries TRBV7-8 and TRBJ2-7; D is undetermined. The CDR3 runs to 14 residues. V lost 5 bases and J lost 4, with 15 bases in between. In germline, CDR1 is SGHVS, CDR2 FQNEAQ. The CDR3 bases are TGTGCCAGCAGCCCCCTGGGGTCGGGTTACGAGCAGTACTTC. It codes for CASSPLGSGYEQYF. Combining the CDR3 with reference TRBV7-8 and TRBJ2-7 gives the whole variable domain GAGVSQSPRYKVAKRGQDVALRCDPISGHVSLFWYQQALGQGPEFLTYFQNEAQLDKSGLPSDRFFAERPEGSVSTLKIQRTQQEDSAVYLCASSPLGSGYEQYFGPGTRLTVT.

This clonotype was counted ten times or more. The chain carries TRBV7-9 and TRBJ2-7; D is undetermined. The CDR3 loop spans 12 amino acids. Between the trimmed V and J ends, which lost 4 bases and 3 bases, there was a span of 7 bases. Germline-derived CDR1 and CDR2 are SEHNR and FQNEAQ (reference sequence). Written as DNA, the CDR3 is TGTGCCAGCAGCTCCCTCCGCTACGAGCAGTACTTC. Its protein is CASSSLRYEQYF.

This chain uses TRBV13 with TRBJ1-4; no clear D. The CDR3 covers 16 residues. Germline CDR1 and CDR2: PRHDT and FYEKMQ (reference sequence). Between the trimmed V and J ends, which lost 7 bases and 4 bases, there was a span of 19 bases. CDR3 in DNA: TGTGCCAGCACCTCCCACGAGGGAGGTCGTAATGAAAAACTGTTTTTT. This encodes CASTSHEGGRNEKLFF.

This clonotype was detected a few times. This chain connects TRBV9 to TRBJ1-5; tentative D call: TRBD1 (5 bases). The CDR3 totals 14 residues. Trimming removed 0 bases at V and 1 base at J, with 5 bases between. The germline CDR1 and CDR2 sequences are SGDLS and YYNGEE. CDR3 amino acids: CASSVGDSNQPQHF. CDR3 coding DNA: TGTGCCAGCAGCGTAGGGGACAGCAATCAGCCCCAGCATTTT.

This clonotype was counted a few times. The V call is TRBV15, the J call TRBJ2-3, with D tentatively TRBD1 (6 bases). The CDR3 contains 16 residues. V was trimmed by 0 bases and J by 2 bases, leaving 12 bases between them. Germline lookup yields CDR1 LNHNV and CDR2 YYDKDF (reference sequence). CDR3 DNA sequence: TGTGCCACCAGCAGAGATTTGGGGGCGAACACAGATACGCAGTATTTT. Translation gives CATSRDLGANTDTQYF.

The chain carries TRBV5-4 and TRBJ2-5; D uncertain. V was pared by 0 bases and J by 1 base, with 13 bases between. The germline gives CDR1 SGHNT, CDR2 YYREEE (reference sequence). CDR3 length equals 16 residues. The CDR3 is CASSLEGRLAQETQYF. In DNA, the CDR3 is TGTGCCAGCAGCTTGGAGGGCAGGTTGGCCCAAGAGACCCAGTACTTC.

This clonotype appeared a few times. The gene calls are TRBV7-9 and TRBJ1-4; 7 bases fit TRBD1. CDR1 SEHNR and CDR2 FQNEAQ come from the germline V gene (reference sequence). Unmatched junction bases numbered 5, after V lost 5 bases and J lost 5 bases. The CDR3 has 14 amino acids. CDR3 amino acids: CASSPGQPNEKLFF. The CDR3 nucleotides read TGTGCCAGCAGCCCGGGACAGCCGAATGAAAAACTGTTTTTT.

This clonotype was seen only a few times. The rearrangement joins TRBV11-3 to TRBJ2-2; perhaps TRBD2 as D (6 bases). The CDR3 is made up of 17 amino acids. The V and J ends lost 2 bases and 1 base respectively, with 14 bases between them. Germline loops: CDR1 SGHNT, CDR2 YENEEA. The CDR3 coding sequence is TGTGCCAGCAGCTTAACTGCCGGGACTTTGAACACCGGGGAGCTGTTTTTT. As protein: CASSLTAGTLNTGELFF.